Included here is one T cell receptor beta chain sequence, with context. Its antigen is not identified. This specimen belongs to a study of T cell clones after liver transplantation. Study as a whole: TCRbeta sequencing after a pre-transplant mixed lymphocyte reaction identified graft-donor-reactive clones, later tracked in post-transplant blood. Blood was drawn pre-transplant, before withdrawal, and after full or failed withdrawal. Study-wide points: Graft donor-reactive T cells may have migrated into the graft rather than being deleted.

Produced via immunoSEQ multiplex PCR; TCRdb's table is partial and in-frame only. The data hold 15,000 or so clones, with about 93% observed a single time. The origin of this receptor is a human donor who received a liver transplant. The specimen was CD8+ T cells from blood, collected before liver transplant.

The DNA of the CDR3 is TGCGCCAGCAGTGACAGGACTAGCGGGAGGTCCTACAATGAGCAGTTCTTC. It specifies CASSDRTSGRSYNEQFF. The chain combines TRBV10-2 with TRBJ2-1; 14 bases match TRBD2. The V gene's germline CDR1 is WSHSY and CDR2 SAAADI. V lost 3 bases, J lost 1 base, and 2 bases stayed unmatched. This CDR3 comprises 17 residues.